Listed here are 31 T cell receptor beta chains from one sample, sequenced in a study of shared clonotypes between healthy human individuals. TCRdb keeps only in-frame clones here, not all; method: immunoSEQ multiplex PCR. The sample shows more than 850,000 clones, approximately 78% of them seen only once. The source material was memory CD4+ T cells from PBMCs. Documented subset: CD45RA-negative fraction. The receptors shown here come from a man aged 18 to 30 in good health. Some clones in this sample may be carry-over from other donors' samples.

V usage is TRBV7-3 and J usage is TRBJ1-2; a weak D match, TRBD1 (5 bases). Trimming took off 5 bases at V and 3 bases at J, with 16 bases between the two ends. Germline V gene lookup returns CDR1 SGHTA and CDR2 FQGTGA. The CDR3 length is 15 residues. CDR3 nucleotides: TGTGCCAGCAGCCCTACTCGGGACGGTTACTATGGCTACACCTTC. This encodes CASSPTRDGYYGYTF.

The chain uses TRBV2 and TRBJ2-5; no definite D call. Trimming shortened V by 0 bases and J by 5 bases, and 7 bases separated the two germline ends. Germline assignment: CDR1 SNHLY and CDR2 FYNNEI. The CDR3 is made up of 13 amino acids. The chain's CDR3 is CASSEASQETQYF. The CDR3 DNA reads TGTGCCAGCAGTGAAGCCTCTCAGGAGACCCAGTACTTC.

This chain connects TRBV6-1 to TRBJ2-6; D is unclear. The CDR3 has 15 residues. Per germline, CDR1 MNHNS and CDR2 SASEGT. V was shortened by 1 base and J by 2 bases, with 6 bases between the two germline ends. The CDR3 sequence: CASSEEGAGANVLTF. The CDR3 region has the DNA TGTGCCAGCAGTGAAGAGGGTGCTGGGGCCAACGTCCTGACTTTC.

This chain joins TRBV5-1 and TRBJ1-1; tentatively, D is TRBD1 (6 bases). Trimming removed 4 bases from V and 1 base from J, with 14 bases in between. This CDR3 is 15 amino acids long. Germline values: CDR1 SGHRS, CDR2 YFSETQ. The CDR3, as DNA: TGCGCCAGCAGCACCGGACAGATTTCGAACACTGAAGCTTTCTTT. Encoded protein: CASSTGQISNTEAFF.

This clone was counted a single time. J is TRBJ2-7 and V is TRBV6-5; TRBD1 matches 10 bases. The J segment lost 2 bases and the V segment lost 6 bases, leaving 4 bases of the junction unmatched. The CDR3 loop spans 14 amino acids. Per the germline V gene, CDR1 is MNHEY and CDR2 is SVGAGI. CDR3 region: CASRPGTGAYEQYF. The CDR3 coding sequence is TGTGCCAGCAGACCGGGGACAGGGGCCTACGAGCAGTACTTC.

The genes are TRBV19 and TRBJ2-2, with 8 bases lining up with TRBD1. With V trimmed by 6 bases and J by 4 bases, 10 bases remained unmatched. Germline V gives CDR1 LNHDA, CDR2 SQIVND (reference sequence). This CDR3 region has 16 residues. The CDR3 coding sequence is TGTGCCAGTAGGAACGCGGGACAGGCGATCACCGGGGAGCTGTTTTTT. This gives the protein CASRNAGQAITGELFF.

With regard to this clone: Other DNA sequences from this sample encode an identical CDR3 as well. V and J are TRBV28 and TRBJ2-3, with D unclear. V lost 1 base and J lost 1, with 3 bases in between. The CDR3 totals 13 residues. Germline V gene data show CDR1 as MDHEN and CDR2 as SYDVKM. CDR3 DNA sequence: TGTGCCAGCAGTTTATCGGGCACAGATACGCAGTATTTT. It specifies CASSLSGTDTQYF.

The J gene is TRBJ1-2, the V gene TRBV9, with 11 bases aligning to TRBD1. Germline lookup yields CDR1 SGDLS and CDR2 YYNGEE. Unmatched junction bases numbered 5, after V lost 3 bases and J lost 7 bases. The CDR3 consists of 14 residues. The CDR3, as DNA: TGTGCCAGCAGCGCTGGACAGGGGGCTTTTGGCTACACCTTC. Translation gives CASSAGQGAFGYTF.

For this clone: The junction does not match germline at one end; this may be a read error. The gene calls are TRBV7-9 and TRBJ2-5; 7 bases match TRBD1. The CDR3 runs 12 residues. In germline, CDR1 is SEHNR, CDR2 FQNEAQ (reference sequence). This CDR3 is CASSLQGESQYF. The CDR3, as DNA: TGTGCCAGCAGCTTACAGGGGGAGAGCCAGTACTTC.

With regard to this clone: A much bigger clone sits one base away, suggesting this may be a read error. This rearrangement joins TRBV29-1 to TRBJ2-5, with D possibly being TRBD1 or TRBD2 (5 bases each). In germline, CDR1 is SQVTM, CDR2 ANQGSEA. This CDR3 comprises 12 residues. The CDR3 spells CSVEGDQGTQYF. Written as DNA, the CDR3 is TGCAGCGTTGAGGGGGATCAAGGGACCCAGTACTTC.

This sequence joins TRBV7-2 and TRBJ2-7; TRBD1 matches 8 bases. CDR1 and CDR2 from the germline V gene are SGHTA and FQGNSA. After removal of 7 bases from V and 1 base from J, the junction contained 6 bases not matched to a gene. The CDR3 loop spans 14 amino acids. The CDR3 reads CASTLQGVSYEQYF. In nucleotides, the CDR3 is TGTGCCAGCACCCTACAGGGGGTTTCCTACGAGCAGTACTTC.

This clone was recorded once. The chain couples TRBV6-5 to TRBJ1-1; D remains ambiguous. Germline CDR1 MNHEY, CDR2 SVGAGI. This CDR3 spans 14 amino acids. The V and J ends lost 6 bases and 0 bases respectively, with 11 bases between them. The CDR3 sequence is CASRVVGMNTEAFF. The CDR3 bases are TGTGCCAGCAGGGTCGTTGGGATGAACACTGAAGCTTTCTTT.

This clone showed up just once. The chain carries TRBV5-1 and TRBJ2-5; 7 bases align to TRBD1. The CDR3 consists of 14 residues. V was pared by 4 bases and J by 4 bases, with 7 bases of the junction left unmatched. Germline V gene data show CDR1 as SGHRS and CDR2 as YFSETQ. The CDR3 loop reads CASSIDRAGETQYF. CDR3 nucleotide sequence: TGCGCCAGCAGCATCGACAGGGCTGGAGAGACCCAGTACTTC. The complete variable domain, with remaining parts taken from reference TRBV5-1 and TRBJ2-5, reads KAGVTQTPRYLIKTRGQQVTLSCSPISGHRSVSWYQQTPGQGLQFLFEYFSETQRNKGNFPGRFSGRQFSNSRSEMNVSTLELGDSALYLCASSIDRAGETQYFGPGTRLLVL.

The DNA of the CDR3 is TGTGCCAGCAGTCCCCAGGGGGCTGCCAAAAACATTCAGTACTTC. This translates into CASSPQGAAKNIQYF. The genes are TRBV28 and TRBJ2-4, with 8 bases matching TRBD1. The J segment lost 1 base and the V segment lost 5 bases, leaving 4 bases of the junction unmatched. This CDR3 comprises 15 residues. Germline-derived CDR1 and CDR2 are MDHEN and SYDVKM.

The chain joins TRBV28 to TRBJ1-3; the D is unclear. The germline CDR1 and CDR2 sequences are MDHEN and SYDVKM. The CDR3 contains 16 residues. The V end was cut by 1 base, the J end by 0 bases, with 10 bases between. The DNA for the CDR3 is TGTGCCAGCAGTTTATACCGCCCGAGCTCTGGAAACACCATATATTTT. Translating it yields CASSLYRPSSGNTIYF.

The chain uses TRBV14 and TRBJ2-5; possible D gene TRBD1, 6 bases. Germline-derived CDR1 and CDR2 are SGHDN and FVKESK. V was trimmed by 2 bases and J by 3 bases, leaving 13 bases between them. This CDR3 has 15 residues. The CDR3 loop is CASSQPGTTEETQYF. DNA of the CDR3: TGTGCCAGCAGCCAACCGGGGACAACAGAAGAGACCCAGTACTTC.

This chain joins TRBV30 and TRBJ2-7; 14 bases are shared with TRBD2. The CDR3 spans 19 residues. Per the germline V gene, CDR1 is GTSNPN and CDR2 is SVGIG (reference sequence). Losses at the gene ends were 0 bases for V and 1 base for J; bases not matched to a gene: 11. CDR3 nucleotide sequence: TGTGCCTGGAGTGTACTAGGGACTAGCGGGAGAGGCGTTTCCTACGAGCAGTACTTC. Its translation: CAWSVLGTSGRGVSYEQYF.

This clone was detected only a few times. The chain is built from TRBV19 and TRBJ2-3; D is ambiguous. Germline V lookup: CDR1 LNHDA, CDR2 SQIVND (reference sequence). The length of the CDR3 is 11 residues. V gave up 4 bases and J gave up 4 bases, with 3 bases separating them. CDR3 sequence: CASSRADTQYF. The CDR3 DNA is TGTGCCAGTAGTAGGGCAGATACGCAGTATTTT.

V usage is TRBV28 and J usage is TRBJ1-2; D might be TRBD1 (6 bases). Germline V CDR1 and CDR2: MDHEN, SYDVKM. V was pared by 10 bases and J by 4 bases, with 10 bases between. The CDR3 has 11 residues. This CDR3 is CAITQGYGYTF. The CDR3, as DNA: TGTGCCATTACACAGGGCTATGGCTACACCTTC.

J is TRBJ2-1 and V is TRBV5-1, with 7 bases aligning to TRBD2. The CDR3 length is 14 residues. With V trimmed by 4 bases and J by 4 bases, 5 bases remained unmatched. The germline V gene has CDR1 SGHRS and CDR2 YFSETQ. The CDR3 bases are TGCGCCAGCAGCGAGCGGGGCCCTTACAATGAGCAGTTCTTC. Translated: CASSERGPYNEQFF.

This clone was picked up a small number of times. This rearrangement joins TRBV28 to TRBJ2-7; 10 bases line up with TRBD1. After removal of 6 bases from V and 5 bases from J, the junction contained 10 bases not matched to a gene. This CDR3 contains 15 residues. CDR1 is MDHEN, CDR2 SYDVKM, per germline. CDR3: CASRTPGQGPNEQYF. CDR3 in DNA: TGTGCCAGCAGGACACCGGGACAGGGGCCCAACGAGCAGTACTTC.

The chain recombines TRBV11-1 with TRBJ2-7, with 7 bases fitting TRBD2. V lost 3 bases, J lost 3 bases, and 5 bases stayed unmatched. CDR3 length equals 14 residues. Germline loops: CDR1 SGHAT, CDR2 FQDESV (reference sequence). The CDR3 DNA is TGTGCCAGCAGCTTCGGCGGGAGAGACTACGAGCAGTACTTC. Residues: CASSFGGRDYEQYF. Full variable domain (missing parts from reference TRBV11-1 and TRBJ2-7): EAEVAQSPRYKITEKSQAVAFWCDPISGHATLYWYRQILGQGPELLVQFQDESVVDDSQLPKDRFSAERLKGVDSTLKIQPAELGDSAMYLCASSFGGRDYEQYFGPGTRLTVT.

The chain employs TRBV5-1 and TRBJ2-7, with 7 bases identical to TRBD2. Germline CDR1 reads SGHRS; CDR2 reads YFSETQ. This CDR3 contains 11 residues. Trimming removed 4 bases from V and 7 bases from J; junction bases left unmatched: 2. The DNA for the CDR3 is TGCGCCAGCAGCGCAGCGGGGGAGCAGTACTTC. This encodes CASSAAGEQYF.

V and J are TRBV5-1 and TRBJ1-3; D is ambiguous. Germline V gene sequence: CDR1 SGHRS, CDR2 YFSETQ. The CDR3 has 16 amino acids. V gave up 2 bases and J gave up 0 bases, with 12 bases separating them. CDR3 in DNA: TGCGCCAGCAGCTTTCAAGCAGCGAGCTCTGGAAACACCATATATTTT. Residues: CASSFQAASSGNTIYF.

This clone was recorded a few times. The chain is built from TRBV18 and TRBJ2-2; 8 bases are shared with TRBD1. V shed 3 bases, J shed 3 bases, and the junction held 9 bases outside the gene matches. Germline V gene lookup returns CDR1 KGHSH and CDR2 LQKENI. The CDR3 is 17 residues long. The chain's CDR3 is CASSPLWKQGDTGELFF. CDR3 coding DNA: TGTGCCAGCTCACCCCTATGGAAACAGGGGGACACCGGGGAGCTGTTTTTT.

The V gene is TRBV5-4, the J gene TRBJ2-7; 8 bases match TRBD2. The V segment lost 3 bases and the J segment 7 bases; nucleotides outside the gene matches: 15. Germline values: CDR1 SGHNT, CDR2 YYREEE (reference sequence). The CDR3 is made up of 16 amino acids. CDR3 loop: CASSWGTRRQMGEQYF. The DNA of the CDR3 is TGTGCCAGCAGCTGGGGGACTAGACGGCAGATGGGAGAGCAGTACTTC.

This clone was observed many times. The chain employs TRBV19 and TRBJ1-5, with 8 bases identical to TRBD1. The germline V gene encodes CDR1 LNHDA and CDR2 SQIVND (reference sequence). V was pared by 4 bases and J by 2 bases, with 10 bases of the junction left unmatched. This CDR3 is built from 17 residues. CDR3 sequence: CASSTDRARSGNQPQHF. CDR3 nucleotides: TGTGCCAGTAGTACGGACAGGGCGCGAAGTGGCAATCAGCCCCAGCATTTT.

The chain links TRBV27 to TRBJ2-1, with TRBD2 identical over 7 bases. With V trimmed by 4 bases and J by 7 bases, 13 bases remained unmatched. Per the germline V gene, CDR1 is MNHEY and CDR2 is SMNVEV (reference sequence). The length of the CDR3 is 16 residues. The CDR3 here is CASSSPAGTTGNEQFF. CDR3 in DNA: TGTGCCAGCAGTTCCCCAGCGGGGACCACCGGGAATGAGCAGTTCTTC.

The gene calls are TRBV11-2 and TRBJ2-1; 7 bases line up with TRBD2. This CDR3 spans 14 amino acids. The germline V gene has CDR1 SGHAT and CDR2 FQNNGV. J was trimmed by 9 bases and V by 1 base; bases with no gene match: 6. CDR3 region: CASSLGAGRGEQFF. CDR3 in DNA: TGTGCCAGCAGCTTAGGAGCGGGAAGGGGTGAGCAGTTCTTC.

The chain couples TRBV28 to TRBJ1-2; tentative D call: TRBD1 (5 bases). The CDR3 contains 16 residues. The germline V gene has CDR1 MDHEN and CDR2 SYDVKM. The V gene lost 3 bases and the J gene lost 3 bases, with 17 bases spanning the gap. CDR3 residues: CASSFWVTRGDYGYTF. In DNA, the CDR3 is TGTGCCAGCAGTTTCTGGGTGACACGGGGGGACTATGGCTACACCTTC.

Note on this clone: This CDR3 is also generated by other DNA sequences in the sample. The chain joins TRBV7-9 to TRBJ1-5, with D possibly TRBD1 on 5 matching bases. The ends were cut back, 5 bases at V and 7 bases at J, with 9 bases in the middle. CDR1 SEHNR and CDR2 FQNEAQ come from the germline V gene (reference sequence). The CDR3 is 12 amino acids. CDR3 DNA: TGTGCCAGCAGCCTTGGGGGGCAGCCCCAGCATTTT. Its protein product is CASSLGGQPQHF.